This T cell receptor (beta chain) was sequenced during a study of memory CD4+ T cells and cytomegalovirus serostatus. Study at large: This sample comes from healthy Belgian adults, roughly nine CMV seropositive, roughly 22 seronegative.

The repertoire was sequenced with immunoSEQ multiplex PCR; TCRdb's copy has only in-frame clones and lacks some. The table has 50,000 to 60,000 clones, about three quarters seen once. Single viable CD3+CD4+CD8-CD45RO+ cells were sorted as the memory CD4+ T cells. Whole-study findings and limits: Of under 200 reported CMV TCRbeta sequences, roughly 67 were found in memory CD4+ repertoires. Repertoires predicted CMV serostatus with median bootstrapped AUC of approximately 0.94.

Germline CDR1 SQVTM, CDR2 ANQGSEA. J lost 8 bases, V lost 7 bases, and 7 bases had no gene match. The CDR3 is 13 residues long. A few counts support this clone. Antigen specificity is unknown. The clonotype comes from an adult in good health and CMV-seropositive. Specimen: memory CD4+ T cells from blood. This sequence joins TRBV29-1 and TRBJ2-2, with 10 bases lining up with TRBD1. The CDR3 sequence is CSARQGALGELFF. In DNA form, the CDR3 reads TGCAGCGCGCGACAGGGGGCTTTAGGGGAGCTGTTTTTT.